This T cell receptor beta chain was obtained from a study of blood T cells in healthy people across ages. This CDR3 contains 18 residues. Trimming took 5 bases from V and 1 from J, leaving 24 bases between them. Germline V gene lookup returns CDR1 MNHEY and CDR2 SMNVEV (reference sequence). As to this clonotype: The antigen is not known.

The use of a sample-barcoded 5' primer and a J-beta primer mix characterized a second PCR of roughly 6 to 11 cycles. TCRdb re-called the 5' RACE reads with MiXCR, one entry per CDR3 protein. The table lists about 1.5 million distinct CDR3 sequences, roughly two fifths of them singletons. Study-level results: More naive CD4+ cells and higher diversity marked long-lived donors relative to aged donors.

This TCR was recovered from a woman aged 18-29 years in good health. The V and J genes are TRBV27 and TRBJ2-7; the D gene could be TRBD1 or TRBD2 (5 bases each). Sequenced input: blood. The CDR3 sequence: CASSPQPGRSPRSYEQYF. The CDR3 DNA follows: TGTGCCAGCAGTCCCCAGCCGGGACGCTCGCCCAGATCCTACGAGCAGTACTTC.